Following are 17 T cell receptor beta chains from one sample sequenced in a study of blood T cells in healthy people across ages. Primers used in a second PCR of about 7 to 12 cycles were a sample-barcoded 5' primer and a J-beta primer mix. TCRdb re-called the 5' RACE reads with MiXCR, one entry per CDR3 protein. The sample includes roughly 1,500,000 distinct CDR3 sequences, around 42% seen only once; the top ten take roughly 8.2%. What was sequenced was blood. The receptors were sampled from a woman aged 18-29 years in good health.

This clonotype was seen a few times. The chain employs TRBV5-5 and TRBJ1-5; D gene unclear. This CDR3 region has 18 residues. Germline V CDR1 and CDR2: SGHKS, YYEKEE (reference sequence). Between the trimmed V and J ends, which lost 1 base and 4 bases, there was a span of 21 bases. This CDR3 is CASSLLGSWTGKNQPQHF. CDR3 bases: TGTGCCAGCAGCTTGTTGGGATCCTGGACGGGGAAGAATCAGCCCCAGCATTTT.

This clonotype has only one observation. This may be a read error, as it is one base from a much larger clone. The rearrangement uses TRBV10-3 and TRBJ2-5; 8 bases match TRBD2. The DNA end is a closer match to TRBJ2-7, so the J assignment may be wrong. The CDR3 extends over 17 amino acids. CDR1 is ENHRY and CDR2 is SYGVKD in the germline V gene. The CDR3 DNA reads as TGTGCCATCAGCCTTGGGCAGACGACTAGCGAGAGCAACGAGCAGTACTTC. This sequence encodes CAISLGQTTSESNEQYF.

V usage is TRBV25-1 and J usage is TRBJ2-7; D is ambiguous. This CDR3 is built from 15 residues. With 3 bases removed from V and 5 bases from J, the gap between germline ends came to 17 bases. The germline V gene encodes CDR1 MGHDK and CDR2 SYGVNS. CDR3 DNA sequence: TGTGCCAGCAGTGATTCAACCGGGCCCCTCCACGAGCAGTACTTC. This sequence encodes CASSDSTGPLHEQYF.

This clonotype turned up a few times. The chain is built from TRBV10-2 and TRBJ2-7; 11 nucleotides line up with TRBD2. The CDR3 is 14 amino acids. V shed 5 bases and J 6 bases; nucleotides not matched to a gene: 6. CDR1 is WSHSY and CDR2 is SAAADI in the germline V gene. Written as DNA, the CDR3 is TGCGCCAGCAGTTCTTACGGACTAGCGGGCGAGCAGTACTTC. Its translation is CASSSYGLAGEQYF.

Regarding this clonotype: A read error may be the cause here, since a much bigger clone is one base away. The gene calls are TRBV20-1 and TRBJ2-5; D possibly uses TRBD1 or TRBD2 (6 bases each). This CDR3 spans 11 amino acids. Per the germline V gene, CDR1 is DFQATT and CDR2 is SNEGSKA (reference sequence). The CDR3 coding sequence is TGCACGGGGGCGTCCTACAATGAGCAGTACTTC. Protein product: CTGASYNEQYF.

Concerning this clonotype: A read error may account for a junction end that differs from germline. The V and J genes are TRBV14 and TRBJ2-5; 8 bases agree with TRBD2. Germline lookup yields CDR1 SGHDN and CDR2 FVKESK. CDR3 length: 15 amino acids. The CDR3 sequence: CSSSQVRGLGETQYF. The CDR3 DNA is TGTTCCAGCAGCCAGGTCAGGGGACTAGGGGAGACCCAGTACTTC.

V is TRBV12-3 or TRBV12-4 and J is TRBJ2-7; D is perhaps TRBD1 or TRBD2 (6 bases each). This CDR3 has 15 residues. V was trimmed by 10 bases and J by 0 bases, leaving 19 bases between them. Here the CDR3 DNA reads TGTGCCAACTGGGGGGACACAACTACCTCCTACGAGCAGTACTTC. Translating it yields CANWGDTTTSYEQYF.

V and J are TRBV3-1 and TRBJ1-6, with D hard to call. Germline values: CDR1 LGHDT, CDR2 YNNKEL (reference sequence). V shed 2 bases and J shed 10 bases, with 6 bases lying between them. The CDR3 loop spans 12 amino acids. Written as DNA, the CDR3 is TGTGCCAGCAGCCAACAAGGGTCACCCCTCCACTTT. Translated, it gives CASSQQGSPLHF.

There are a few counts of this clonotype. V gene TRBV15 combines with J gene TRBJ2-7, with 9 bases lining up with TRBD1. This CDR3 is built from 15 residues. Germline V gives CDR1 LNHNV, CDR2 YYDKDF (reference sequence). With 0 bases clipped from V and 1 base from J, the junction kept 1 base outside the gene matches. The CDR3 DNA is TGTGCCACCAGCAGAGAAGGGACAGGGTCCTACGAGCAGTACTTC. Protein product: CATSREGTGSYEQYF.

The chain has TRBV6-4 and TRBJ2-2; maybe TRBD2 (6 bases). CDR1 MRHNA and CDR2 SNTAGT come from the germline V gene. V lost 6 bases and J lost 4, with 12 bases in between. The CDR3 is made up of 14 amino acids. The CDR3 reads CASRMAGSTGELFF. Here the CDR3 DNA reads TGTGCCAGCAGAATGGCGGGAAGCACCGGGGAGCTGTTTTTT.

In this sample, this clonotype turned up once. This chain joins TRBV30 and TRBJ1-4; D might be TRBD1 (5 bases). The germline V gene has CDR1 GTSNPN and CDR2 SVGIG (reference sequence). The length of the CDR3 is 13 residues. V lost 4 bases and J lost 3, with 9 bases in between. CDR3 DNA: TGTGCCTGGACAGGGCCATCTAATGAAAAACTGTTTTTT. This sequence encodes CAWTGPSNEKLFF.

This clonotype was seen only a few times. This chain uses TRBV5-1 with TRBJ2-1; weak D call: TRBD2 (5 bases). Germline values: CDR1 SGHRS, CDR2 YFSETQ. This CDR3 has 14 residues. Deletions cut 5 bases from V and 0 bases from J, with 9 bases between. DNA for the CDR3: TGCGCCAGCAGGCCGGGGTACTCCTACAATGAGCAGTTCTTC. Its translation is CASRPGYSYNEQFF.

The chain couples TRBV20-1 to TRBJ2-5; TRBD1 matches at 7 bases. The J segment lost 2 bases and the V segment lost 5 bases, leaving 5 bases of the junction unmatched. Germline CDR1 is DFQATT and CDR2 is SNEGSKA (reference sequence). The CDR3 contains 13 residues. The CDR3: CSAWDSKQETQYF. The DNA for the CDR3 is TGCAGTGCTTGGGACAGTAAGCAAGAGACCCAGTACTTC.

This clonotype has just a few counts. V usage is TRBV4-2 and J usage is TRBJ2-6; D is perhaps TRBD1 or TRBD2 (5 bases each). The germline V gene encodes CDR1 LGHNA and CDR2 YNFKEQ. V was pared by 1 base and J by 2 bases, with 18 bases between. CDR3 length: 19 amino acids. The DNA of the CDR3 is TGTGCCAGCAGCCAAGTCACGGGACCGGGTAAAGCTGGGGCCAACGTCCTGACTTTC. This gives the protein CASSQVTGPGKAGANVLTF.

This clonotype was detected only a few times. The chain carries TRBV6-1 and TRBJ2-7, with 7 bases identical to TRBD1. Germline assignment: CDR1 MNHNS and CDR2 SASEGT. V dropped 8 bases and J dropped 3; count of bases not matched to a gene: 10. This CDR3 comprises 14 residues. The CDR3 loop reads CASHGQDLGYEQYF. As DNA, the CDR3 is TGTGCCAGCCACGGACAGGACTTGGGCTACGAGCAGTACTTC.

In this sample, this clonotype turned up a few times. The chain recombines TRBV7-2 with TRBJ2-5; D gene ambiguous. The CDR3 sequence is 15 residues long. CDR1 is SGHTA, CDR2 FQGNSA, per germline. V lost 0 bases and J 5 bases, leaving 13 bases between the germline ends. The chain's CDR3 is CASSLARASRETQYF. As DNA, the CDR3 is TGTGCCAGCAGCTTAGCGCGTGCCAGCAGGGAGACCCAGTACTTC.

This clonotype has more than one count but fewer than ten. V usage is TRBV29-1 and J usage is TRBJ2-7, with D tentatively TRBD1 or TRBD2 (5 bases each). There are 11 residues in the CDR3. Trimming removed 6 bases from V and 3 bases from J, with 9 bases in between. CDR1 and CDR2 from the germline V gene are SQVTM and ANQGSEA. For the CDR3, the DNA is TGCAGCGTGAGGGACCACTACGAGCAGTACTTC. Its translation is CSVRDHYEQYF.